The 29 T cell receptor beta chains presented below share a single source sample, sequenced in a study of T cells in Graves' hyperthyroidism and ophthalmopathy. TCR beta CDR3 region amplification was performed from RNA transcripts. First-round RT-PCR targeting the TCR CDR3 was performed with the HTBI primer set. TCRdb recomputed calls from the multiplex PCR reads with MiXCR, one row per CDR3 protein. The data show roughly 700,000 distinct CDR3 sequences, around 15% seen once. The specimen sequenced was blood. The receptors shown here come from a man aged 50-59 years with Graves' hyperthyroidism.

The chain has TRBV12-3 or TRBV12-4 and TRBJ2-3, with 10 nucleotides matching TRBD2. V lost 4 bases and J lost 6; bases outside the gene matches: 7. This CDR3 comprises 15 residues. For the CDR3, the DNA is TGTGCCAGCAGTTCGGCTAGCGGGAGTAGGGATACGCAGTATTTT. Protein: CASSSASGSRDTQYF.

This clonotype was seen ten or more times. The rearrangement links TRBV6-5 to TRBJ2-1; possible D gene TRBD1, 5 bases. The CDR3 is 15 amino acids. Trimming took 0 bases from V and 2 from J, leaving 8 bases between them. Germline V gene sequence: CDR1 MNHEY, CDR2 SVGAGI. CDR3 sequence: CASSYSGVPYNEQFF. CDR3 in DNA: TGTGCCAGCAGTTACTCAGGGGTTCCCTACAATGAGCAGTTCTTC.

This clonotype was observed a handful of times. V usage is TRBV5-4 and J usage is TRBJ2-2, with TRBD1 as a possible D gene (8 bases). This CDR3 comprises 19 residues. From germline, CDR1 is SGHNT and CDR2 YYREEE (reference sequence). Trimming took 2 bases from V and 3 from J, leaving 23 bases between them. Here the CDR3 reads CASSFGGGRGRRDTGELFF. In DNA form, the CDR3 reads TGTGCCAGCAGCTTTGGGGGGGGCAGGGGGCGTCGGGACACCGGGGAGCTGTTTTTT.

This clonotype was observed a handful of times. Relative to the germline gene, one junction end is altered; a read error may explain this. The gene calls are TRBV2 and TRBJ2-6; D perhaps matches TRBD1 (5 bases). The CDR3 consists of 15 residues. CDR1 SNHLY and CDR2 FYNNEI come from the germline V gene. The CDR3 DNA sequence: TGTGCCACCCTCGGATGGGGTTCTGGGGCCAACATCCTGACTTTC. This gives the protein CATLGWGSGANILTF.

This clonotype was counted ten times or more. The chain is built from TRBV2 and TRBJ1-5; D gene ambiguous. The CDR3 length is 14 residues. CDR1 and CDR2 (germline): SNHLY, FYNNEI. The germline V and J ends were trimmed by 0 bases and 4 bases, with 7 bases remaining between them. CDR3 DNA sequence: TGTGCCAGCAGTGAAGCGCCGACTAATCAGCCCCAGCATTTT. Amino acids: CASSEAPTNQPQHF.

The rearrangement links TRBV28 to TRBJ2-7; TRBD2 might be the D (5 bases). The J call may not be correct, given that the DNA end is closer to TRBJ2-1. In germline, CDR1 is MDHEN, CDR2 SYDVKM. This CDR3 contains 13 residues. CDR3 loop: CASSLGSPYEQFF. The CDR3 DNA reads as TGTGCCAGCAGCTTAGGGAGTCCCTACGAGCAGTTCTTC.

This rearrangement joins TRBV9 to TRBJ2-5, with a weak D call TRBD2 (7 bases). Germline V gives CDR1 SGDLS, CDR2 YYNGEE. Trimming took off 0 bases at V and 5 bases at J, with 11 bases between the two ends. The CDR3 extends over 14 amino acids. The CDR3 protein is CASSVEGGAETQYF. DNA for the CDR3: TGTGCCAGCAGCGTAGAGGGGGGGGCGGAGACCCAGTACTTC.

This clonotype came up many times. The chain recombines TRBV27 with TRBJ2-7, with D maybe TRBD2 (6 bases). V lost 0 bases, J lost 5 bases, and 8 bases lay in between. Germline CDR1 is MNHEY and CDR2 is SMNVEV (reference sequence). This CDR3 comprises 13 residues. The CDR3 nucleotides read TGTGCCAGCAGTTTATCGGGACTGAACGAGCAGTACTTC. It specifies CASSLSGLNEQYF.

This clonotype was counted many times. This rearrangement joins TRBV2 to TRBJ1-1, with D maybe TRBD1 (5 bases). V shed 10 bases and J shed 0 bases, with 12 bases lying between them. Germline values: CDR1 SNHLY, CDR2 FYNNEI. The CDR3 spans 13 residues. CDR3 region: CATKQVMNTEAFF. CDR3 nucleotide sequence: TGTGCCACCAAACAGGTGATGAACACTGAAGCTTTCTTT.

This clonotype appeared a few times. This sequence joins TRBV19 and TRBJ2-3; TRBD1 agrees at 12 bases. CDR1 is LNHDA and CDR2 is SQIVND in the germline V gene (reference sequence). J gave up 5 bases and V 10 bases, and 4 bases lay outside the gene matches. The CDR3 runs to 13 residues. This chain's CDR3 is CATWDRGLDTQYF. CDR3 in DNA: TGTGCCACTTGGGACAGGGGGCTAGATACGCAGTATTTT.

A few counts support this clonotype. The chain joins TRBV7-9 to TRBJ2-1; unclear D gene. CDR1 is SEHNR, CDR2 FQNEAQ, per germline (reference sequence). The CDR3 runs to 14 residues. V was trimmed by 1 base and J by 4 bases, leaving 8 bases between them. In DNA, the CDR3 is TGTGCCAGCAGCTTAGATCCCTCGTACAATGAGCAGTTCTTC. Translation gives CASSLDPSYNEQFF.

The chain recombines TRBV7-3 with TRBJ2-3; TRBD2 is a possible D gene (5 bases). Looked up from germline, CDR1 is SGHTA and CDR2 is FQGTGA. V lost 5 bases and J lost 10, with 16 bases in between. This CDR3 comprises 13 residues. CDR3 coding DNA: TGTGCCAGCAGCCGCGGGTTATCCGATGCGCAGTATTTT. Amino acid sequence: CASSRGLSDAQYF.

This clonotype was counted at least ten times. This chain joins TRBV7-9 and TRBJ2-5; D not certain. The CDR3 length is 12 residues. Trimming left V 0 bases short and J 10 bases short, with 9 bases between. Per the germline V gene, CDR1 is SEHNR and CDR2 is FQNEAQ (reference sequence). CDR3 amino acids: CASSLASEGQYF. The CDR3 coding sequence is TGTGCCAGCAGCTTAGCGTCTGAAGGCCAGTACTTC. Together with reference TRBV7-9 and TRBJ2-5, the CDR3 gives the full variable domain: DTGVSQNPRHKITKRGQNVTFRCDPISEHNRLYWYRQTLGQGPEFLTYFQNEAQLEKSRLLSDRFSAERPKGSFSTLEIQRTEQGDSAMYLCASSLASEGQYFGPGTRLLVL.

This clonotype was recorded at least ten times. V and J are TRBV2 and TRBJ1-5, with TRBD1 identical over 10 bases. This CDR3 contains 14 residues. With V trimmed by 4 bases and J by 7 bases, 4 bases remained unmatched. Germline V gene lookup returns CDR1 SNHLY and CDR2 FYNNEI. CDR3 in amino acids: CASSGQGANQPQHF. The CDR3 DNA reads as TGTGCCAGCAGTGGACAGGGGGCTAACCAGCCCCAGCATTTT.

The CDR3 coding sequence is TGTGCCAGCAGCCAAGCGACTGCGAATCTCGGGGAGTACTTC. It translates to CASSQATANLGEYF. This chain uses TRBV3-1 with TRBJ2-5, with D perhaps TRBD2 (5 bases). The ends were cut back, 1 base at V and 12 bases at J, with 18 bases in the middle. Germline V lookup: CDR1 LGHDT, CDR2 YNNKEL (reference sequence). This CDR3 is 14 amino acids long.

This clonotype was observed many times. The rearrangement uses TRBV28 and TRBJ2-2; TRBD2 matches 10 bases. Germline-derived CDR1 and CDR2 are MDHEN and SYDVKM. The junction had 14 bases not matched to a gene; V was cut back by 4 bases and J by 0 bases. The CDR3 loop spans 20 amino acids. As DNA, the CDR3 is TGTGCCAGCAGTTCGGCCGGTTACGGACTAGCGGATTCGAACACCGGGGAGCTGTTTTTT. Translation gives CASSSAGYGLADSNTGELFF.

Ten or more counts support this clonotype. This rearrangement joins TRBV2 to TRBJ1-5, with D hard to call. V lost 0 bases and J 4 bases, leaving 7 bases between the germline ends. Per the germline V gene, CDR1 is SNHLY and CDR2 is FYNNEI. This CDR3 is built from 14 residues. The CDR3 nucleotides read TGTGCCAGCAGTGAAGCCCAACTTAATCAGCCCCAGCATTTT. This translates into CASSEAQLNQPQHF.

This clonotype has just a few counts. The chain is built from TRBV6-2 or TRBV6-3 and TRBJ1-5, with D possibly matching TRBD1 (5 bases). Deletions cut 5 bases from V and 5 bases from J, with 13 bases between. The CDR3 loop spans 14 amino acids. The germline CDR1 and CDR2 sequences are MNHEY and SVGEGT. This chain's CDR3 is CASSPQGSDQPQHF. The CDR3 nucleotides read TGTGCCAGCAGTCCCCAGGGATCAGATCAGCCCCAGCATTTT.

The chain uses TRBV29-1 and TRBJ1-1; no reliable D call. CDR3 length: 15 amino acids. The ends were cut back, 1 base at V and 0 bases at J, with 12 bases in the middle. The germline CDR1 and CDR2 sequences are SQVTM and ANQGSEA. As DNA, the CDR3 is TGCAGCGTTGAAGGACCGAAGGGCATGAACACTGAAGCTTTCTTT. This translates into CSVEGPKGMNTEAFF.

This chain joins TRBV3-1 and TRBJ2-2, with 9 positions matching TRBD2. This CDR3 has 16 residues. V was clipped by 0 bases and J by 6 bases; unmatched bases: 5. Per the germline V gene, CDR1 is LGHDT and CDR2 is YNNKEL (reference sequence). The CDR3 spells CASSQDLLAGAGELFF. DNA for the CDR3: TGTGCCAGCAGCCAAGATCTATTAGCGGGAGCCGGGGAGCTGTTTTTT.

J is TRBJ2-5 and V is TRBV30; TRBD2 aligns across 9 bases. CDR3 length: 15 amino acids. Trimming at V came to 0 bases and at J to 5 bases, leaving 7 bases not matched to a gene. Per the germline V gene, CDR1 is GTSNPN and CDR2 is SVGIG (reference sequence). The chain's CDR3 is CAWSVDSGSTETQYF. The CDR3 DNA sequence: TGTGCCTGGAGTGTGGATAGCGGGAGTACGGAGACCCAGTACTTC.

This clonotype was seen only a few times. V and J are TRBV28 and TRBJ2-1; 12 bases line up with TRBD2. This CDR3 has 15 residues. Per the germline V gene, CDR1 is MDHEN and CDR2 is SYDVKM. V trimming: 4 bases; J trimming: 8 bases; junction bases outside the gene matches: 6. The CDR3 loop is CASSYRLAGGDEQFF. CDR3 sequence (DNA): TGTGCCAGCAGTTATCGCCTAGCGGGAGGGGATGAGCAGTTCTTC.

Written as DNA, the CDR3 is TGTGCCAGCAGTTCCCAGCCACTCGGGAACTATGGCTACACCTTC. This codes for CASSSQPLGNYGYTF. The chain combines TRBV28 with TRBJ1-2; D ambiguous. The ends were cut back, 4 bases at V and 2 bases at J, with 14 bases in the middle. Germline assignment: CDR1 MDHEN and CDR2 SYDVKM. The CDR3 runs 15 residues.

The rearrangement joins TRBV27 to TRBJ2-2, with TRBD2 identical over 7 bases. The trim removed 4 bases at V and 8 bases at J, leaving 7 bases unmatched. Germline-derived CDR1 and CDR2 are MNHEY and SMNVEV (reference sequence). This CDR3 spans 14 amino acids. In nucleotides, the CDR3 is TGTGCCAGCAGTTGGGAGGGCCTATTGGGGGAGCTGTTTTTT. Amino acid sequence: CASSWEGLLGELFF.

This clonotype was recorded many times. The chain is built from TRBV29-1 and TRBJ2-5; tentative D call: TRBD1 (6 bases). The V gene lost 4 bases and the J gene lost 5 bases, with 11 bases spanning the gap. Germline V lookup: CDR1 SQVTM, CDR2 ANQGSEA. The CDR3 runs to 12 residues. CDR3 sequence reads: CSVGNRVETQYF. The CDR3 DNA follows: TGCAGCGTTGGAAACAGGGTGGAGACCCAGTACTTC.

This clonotype was counted many times. The rearrangement links TRBV7-2 to TRBJ1-2; D gene unclear. V lost 5 bases to trimming and J lost 5 bases, with 18 bases between them. The CDR3 totals 15 residues. CDR1 is SGHTA and CDR2 is FQGNSA in the germline V gene. This CDR3 reads CASSLMTAKGYGYTF. CDR3 DNA sequence: TGTGCCAGCAGCCTAATGACCGCGAAGGGTTATGGCTACACCTTC.

The rearrangement uses TRBV7-2 and TRBJ1-3, with D perhaps TRBD1 (5 bases). V was pared by 5 bases and J by 2 bases, with 16 bases between. Germline CDR1 is SGHTA and CDR2 is FQGNSA. The CDR3 has 16 residues. In nucleotides, the CDR3 is TGTGCCAGCAGCCTCCGATCTCAGGGTACTGGAAACACCATATATTTT. Amino acid sequence: CASSLRSQGTGNTIYF.

This clonotype was seen many times. In DNA form, the CDR3 reads TGTGCCAGCAGTGGGATTACAGGGGGACTCACTGAAGCTTTCTTT. This codes for CASSGITGGLTEAFF. The chain couples TRBV2 to TRBJ1-1, with 8 positions matching TRBD1. The germline gives CDR1 SNHLY, CDR2 FYNNEI. V gave up 4 bases and J gave up 4 bases; unmatched junction bases: 8. The CDR3 has 15 amino acids.

This clonotype was seen repeatedly, ten times or more. CDR3 nucleotide sequence: TGTGCCAGCAGCCACGCGCAGAAGGGGACTGAAGCTTTCTTT. Protein sequence: CASSHAQKGTEAFF. The chain uses TRBV3-1 and TRBJ1-1; a possible D gene is TRBD1 (5 bases). This CDR3 contains 14 residues. The germline V gene encodes CDR1 LGHDT and CDR2 YNNKEL (reference sequence). The V gene lost 3 bases and the J gene lost 5 bases, with 13 bases spanning the gap.